This TCR beta chain appears in the sequencing data of a study of blood T cell repertoires in COVID-19. Overall study: COVID-19 samples collected from the United States, Italy and Spain covered acute and convalescent phases. The cDNA or gDNA used as material had been derived from T cells, B-cell-depleted T cells, or PBMCs.

The V gene lost 5 bases and the J gene lost 3 bases, with 13 bases spanning the gap. Germline CDR1 is SQVTM and CDR2 is ANQGSEA. This CDR3 is 13 amino acids long. Authors' processing steps: Researchers report that nucleated cell counts were estimated from reference gene primer amplification. Produced via immunoSEQ multiplex PCR; TCRdb's table is partial and in-frame only. Clonal size and the V and J genes are those of that table, whereas D and trimming came from the DNA. The table has 95,000 or so clones, more than 65% seen once; the top ten hold approximately 23%. The material sequenced was peripheral blood. The TCR comes from an elderly man with active or convalescent COVID-19. V and J are TRBV29-1 and TRBJ1-1, with D tentatively TRBD1 (5 bases). The CDR3 nucleotides read TGCAGCGTTAATACGGGGGGTGACACTGAAGCTTTCTTT. Translating gives CSVNTGGDTEAFF.